The next 26 T cell receptor beta chains were all read from a single sample in a study of cytomegalovirus exposure and HLA in healthy donors. The PCR used 60 Vbeta and 13 Jbeta primers. This table comes from immunoSEQ multiplex PCR, and its TCRdb copy is limited to in-frame clones, with some not included. The sample includes more than 90,000 clones, about 80% of them seen just once. Sequencing used PBMCs. These receptors all come from a man aged 35 to 55 in good health and CMV-seronegative.

This clone came up a few times. The rearrangement links TRBV6-1 to TRBJ2-2; 7 bases map to TRBD1. The CDR3 spans 13 residues. Germline assignment: CDR1 MNHNS and CDR2 SASEGT. V was pared by 4 bases and J by 6 bases, with 2 bases of the junction left unmatched. CDR3 nucleotide sequence: TGTGCCAGCAGTGCGCAGGGGGCCGGGGAGCTGTTTTTT. It codes for CASSAQGAGELFF.

CDR3 sequence: CASTRGQDVPYGYTF. CDR3 nucleotides: TGTGCCAGTACCAGGGGGCAGGATGTTCCCTATGGCTACACCTTC. The V and J genes are TRBV19 and TRBJ1-2; 8 nucleotides match TRBD1. The junction had 11 bases not matched to a gene; V was cut back by 7 bases and J by 4 bases. The germline CDR1 and CDR2 sequences are LNHDA and SQIVND (reference sequence). This CDR3 is 15 amino acids long.

A few counts support this clone. The J gene is TRBJ2-3, the V gene TRBV5-1; maybe TRBD1 (6 bases). The CDR3 is 14 residues long. Germline-derived CDR1 and CDR2 are SGHRS and YFSETQ. V lost 7 bases to trimming and J lost 3 bases, with 15 bases between them. This chain's CDR3 is CASADDRQTDTQYF. In DNA form, the CDR3 reads TGCGCCAGCGCGGATGACAGGCAGACAGATACGCAGTATTTT.

The V call is TRBV2, the J call TRBJ2-5; D not resolved. The end of the DNA aligns better with TRBJ2-7, so the J call may be wrong. This CDR3 comprises 17 residues. The germline V gene encodes CDR1 SNHLY and CDR2 FYNNEI. The CDR3 nucleotides read TGTGCCAGCAGTGAACTACAGTCCTTTTCGAGCTCCTACGAGCAGTACTTC. This gives the protein CASSELQSFSSSYEQYF.

This chain connects TRBV19 to TRBJ1-2; 9 bases match TRBD1. The junction had 1 base not matched to a gene; V was cut back by 3 bases and J by 2 bases. The CDR3 extends over 14 amino acids. CDR1 LNHDA and CDR2 SQIVND come from the germline V gene (reference sequence). DNA for the CDR3: TGTGCCAGTAGTATTGGACAGGGGAACTATGGCTACACCTTC. This codes for CASSIGQGNYGYTF.

The chain recombines TRBV5-4 with TRBJ1-3; 10 bases fit TRBD1. Trimming removed 3 bases from V and 0 bases from J; junction bases left unmatched: 3. The V gene's germline CDR1 is SGHNT and CDR2 YYREEE (reference sequence). The CDR3 length is 16 residues. Here the CDR3 DNA reads TGTGCCAGCAGCTGGACAGGGGGAAGCTCTGGAAACACCATATATTTT. Protein: CASSWTGGSSGNTIYF.

This clone showed up just a few times. Germline and junction disagree at one end, which may indicate a read error. The chain is built from TRBV7-9 and TRBJ2-3, with D possibly matching TRBD1 (6 bases). Germline CDR1 is SEHNR and CDR2 is FQNEAQ (reference sequence). The CDR3 length is 16 residues. CDR3 in amino acids: CSSSSRAGASTDTQYF. CDR3 in DNA: TGTTCCAGCAGCTCTAGGGCAGGGGCGAGCACAGATACGCAGTATTTT.

This rearrangement joins TRBV5-6 to TRBJ1-2; 9 bases fit TRBD1. The CDR3 spans 15 residues. Trimming at V came to 4 bases and at J to 3 bases, leaving 7 bases not matched to a gene. Germline V lookup: CDR1 SGHDT, CDR2 YYEEEE. The CDR3 protein is CASSATGGPDYGYTF. CDR3 in DNA: TGTGCCAGCAGCGCAACAGGGGGCCCAGACTATGGCTACACCTTC.

This chain connects TRBV19 to TRBJ2-6; possibly TRBD2 for D (6 bases). CDR3 length: 17 amino acids. Trimming took 5 bases from V and 0 from J, leaving 14 bases between them. Germline-derived CDR1 and CDR2 are LNHDA and SQIVND (reference sequence). Written as DNA, the CDR3 is TGTGCCAGTAGTTTTTACTGGGGGGACTCTGGGGCCAACGTCCTGACTTTC. This gives the protein CASSFYWGDSGANVLTF.

This chain links TRBV5-8 with TRBJ1-5; D is ambiguous. V shed 0 bases and J shed 7 bases, with 14 bases lying between them. The germline V gene has CDR1 SGHTS and CDR2 YDEGEE. This CDR3 has 15 residues. CDR3 DNA sequence: TGTGCCAGCAGCTTGGTGTCGGGTACTACACAGCCCCAGCATTTT. This codes for CASSLVSGTTQPQHF. The full variable domain, rest sourced from reference TRBV5-8 and TRBJ1-5, is EAGVTQSPTHLIKTRGQQATLRCSPISGHTSVYWYQQALGLGLQFLLWYDEGEERNRGNFPPRFSGRQFPNYSSELNVNALELEDSALYLCASSLVSGTTQPQHFGDGTRLSIL.

This sequence joins TRBV15 and TRBJ1-3; D is ambiguous. V gave up 0 bases and J gave up 5 bases, with 14 bases separating them. Germline CDR1 and CDR2: LNHNV and YYDKDF (reference sequence). This CDR3 contains 16 residues. This CDR3 is CATSRDSSDYRNTIYF. DNA for the CDR3: TGTGCCACCAGCAGAGATAGTTCAGACTATAGAAACACCATATATTTT.

The chain carries TRBV5-5 and TRBJ2-5; the match to TRBD1 covers 10 bases. Trimming cost V 4 bases and J 5 bases; bases outside gene matches: 8. Germline V gives CDR1 SGHKS, CDR2 YYEKEE (reference sequence). CDR3 length: 15 amino acids. This CDR3 is CASSLTGGVRETQYF. The CDR3 nucleotides are TGTGCCAGCAGCCTGACAGGGGGCGTGAGGGAGACCCAGTACTTC.

The V call is TRBV5-4, the J call TRBJ2-1, with D unclear. The CDR3 spans 13 residues. V was trimmed by 0 bases and J by 6 bases, leaving 7 bases between them. Germline V gene lookup returns CDR1 SGHNT and CDR2 YYREEE (reference sequence). CDR3 region: CASSLAPGNEQFF. As DNA, the CDR3 is TGTGCCAGCAGCTTGGCCCCGGGCAATGAGCAGTTCTTC.

The chain employs TRBV7-7 and TRBJ2-1, with 8 bases lining up with TRBD2. CDR3 length equals 19 residues. The germline CDR1 and CDR2 sequences are SSHAT and FNYEAQ (reference sequence). J was trimmed by 0 bases and V by 5 bases; bases with no gene match: 15. CDR3 amino acids: CASSAHPTGGRSSYNEQFF. The CDR3 region has the DNA TGTGCCAGCAGCGCACACCCGACGGGGGGGAGAAGCTCCTACAATGAGCAGTTCTTC.

The chain joins TRBV6-5 to TRBJ1-5; the D gene is possibly TRBD1 (5 bases). The germline V gene encodes CDR1 MNHEY and CDR2 SVGAGI. V was trimmed by 2 bases and J by 2 bases, leaving 7 bases between them. CDR3 size: 14 residues. The CDR3 reads CASSYRGGNQPQHF. The CDR3 DNA reads as TGTGCCAGCAGTTACAGGGGTGGCAATCAGCCCCAGCATTTT.

J is TRBJ2-7 and V is TRBV5-1; 13 bases agree with TRBD2. V shed 4 bases and J 0 bases; nucleotides not matched to a gene: 7. Germline V gene data show CDR1 as SGHRS and CDR2 as YFSETQ. The CDR3 consists of 17 residues. CDR3 nucleotides: TGCGCCAGCAGCCGGACTAGCGGGGGCCTCAGCTCCTACGAGCAGTACTTC. Protein product: CASSRTSGGLSSYEQYF. The full variable domain, rest sourced from reference TRBV5-1 and TRBJ2-7, is KAGVTQTPRYLIKTRGQQVTLSCSPISGHRSVSWYQQTPGQGLQFLFEYFSETQRNKGNFPGRFSGRQFSNSRSEMNVSTLELGDSALYLCASSRTSGGLSSYEQYFGPGTRLTVT.

V is TRBV27 and J is TRBJ1-2, with 9 bases matching TRBD1. Germline V gene data show CDR1 as MNHEY and CDR2 as SMNVEV (reference sequence). V was clipped by 2 bases and J by 8 bases; unmatched bases: 21. The CDR3 runs to 19 residues. For the CDR3, the DNA is TGTGCCAGCAGTTTAGGGGTTCGGGACAGGGATGCGGTAAATGGGGGCTACACCTTC. Residues: CASSLGVRDRDAVNGGYTF.

The chain employs TRBV27 and TRBJ1-1, with D uncertain. CDR3 length: 13 amino acids. V dropped 6 bases and J dropped 2 bases, with 10 bases sitting between them. In germline, CDR1 is MNHEY, CDR2 SMNVEV (reference sequence). CDR3 region: CASSPGSNTEAFF. The CDR3 nucleotides are TGTGCCAGCAGCCCCGGGAGCAACACTGAAGCTTTCTTT.

The chain couples TRBV27 to TRBJ1-1; tentative D call: TRBD1 (5 bases). Trimming stripped 5 bases from V and 5 bases from J, with 30 bases between. CDR1 and CDR2 (germline): MNHEY, SMNVEV (reference sequence). This CDR3 comprises 19 residues. CDR3 loop: CASSPSLGLAGGERTEAFF. The DNA of the CDR3 is TGTGCCAGCAGTCCCTCTCTGGGGTTGGCGGGGGGGGAAAGGACTGAAGCTTTCTTT.

This clone was seen only a few times. The chain recombines TRBV13 with TRBJ2-7, with TRBD2 matching over 7 bases. There are 15 residues in the CDR3. Trimming took 5 bases from V and 6 from J; bases not matched to a gene: 13. CDR1 and CDR2 from the germline V gene are PRHDT and FYEKMQ (reference sequence). CDR3 region: CASSHTSASLPEQYF. The CDR3, as DNA: TGTGCCAGCAGCCATACTAGCGCCTCCCTGCCCGAGCAGTACTTC.

The chain joins TRBV29-1 to TRBJ2-3, with 7 bases lining up with TRBD2. The CDR3 extends over 14 amino acids. The junction had 3 bases not matched to a gene; V was cut back by 2 bases and J by 1 base. Germline V lookup: CDR1 SQVTM, CDR2 ANQGSEA. The CDR3 sequence is CSVERGDGTDTQYF. DNA of the CDR3: TGCAGCGTTGAACGGGGGGATGGCACAGATACGCAGTATTTT.

CDR3 DNA: TGTGCCAGCAGCTTCCTCGGGACAGGGGAGACCGGGGAGCTGTTTTTT. Amino acids: CASSFLGTGETGELFF. The chain joins TRBV11-2 to TRBJ2-2; 10 bases map to TRBD1. The trim removed 3 bases at V and 5 bases at J, leaving 6 bases unmatched. Germline CDR1 SGHAT, CDR2 FQNNGV. CDR3 length equals 16 residues.

V gene TRBV2 combines with J gene TRBJ2-1, with 7 bases that match TRBD1. Germline CDR1 SNHLY, CDR2 FYNNEI. The CDR3 loop spans 13 amino acids. Germline trimming cut 4 bases from V and 6 bases from J; bases unmatched to any gene: 3. CDR3 DNA: TGTGCCAGCAGTGTGGGACAGCCCAATGAGCAGTTCTTC. Protein product: CASSVGQPNEQFF.

This chain connects TRBV18 to TRBJ2-1; D may be TRBD2 (6 bases). CDR1 is KGHSH, CDR2 LQKENI, per germline. V was clipped by 0 bases and J by 6 bases, with 15 bases between them. CDR3 length: 16 amino acids. CDR3 nucleotides: TGTGCCAGCTCACCACCGGCGGGCGGGACGGGCAATGAGCAGTTCTTC. Encoded protein: CASSPPAGGTGNEQFF.

This clone was detected only a few times. The rearrangement links TRBV5-1 to TRBJ1-3; unclear D gene. This CDR3 is built from 14 residues. Germline V CDR1 and CDR2: SGHRS, YFSETQ. With 0 bases removed from V and 0 bases from J, the gap between germline ends came to 4 bases. The CDR3 DNA is TGCGCCAGCAGCTTGGACAGCTCTGGAAACACCATATATTTT. Translation gives CASSLDSSGNTIYF.

This clone was detected only a few times. The V call is TRBV2, the J call TRBJ2-1; the D gene is possibly TRBD2 (6 bases). V lost 0 bases and J 8 bases, leaving 17 bases between the germline ends. The length of the CDR3 is 16 residues. Germline V gene data show CDR1 as SNHLY and CDR2 as FYNNEI. CDR3 sequence (DNA): TGTGCCAGCAGTGAAGCGGTGAGGAGATCGGGGGATGAGCAGTTCTTC. Translated, it gives CASSEAVRRSGDEQFF.